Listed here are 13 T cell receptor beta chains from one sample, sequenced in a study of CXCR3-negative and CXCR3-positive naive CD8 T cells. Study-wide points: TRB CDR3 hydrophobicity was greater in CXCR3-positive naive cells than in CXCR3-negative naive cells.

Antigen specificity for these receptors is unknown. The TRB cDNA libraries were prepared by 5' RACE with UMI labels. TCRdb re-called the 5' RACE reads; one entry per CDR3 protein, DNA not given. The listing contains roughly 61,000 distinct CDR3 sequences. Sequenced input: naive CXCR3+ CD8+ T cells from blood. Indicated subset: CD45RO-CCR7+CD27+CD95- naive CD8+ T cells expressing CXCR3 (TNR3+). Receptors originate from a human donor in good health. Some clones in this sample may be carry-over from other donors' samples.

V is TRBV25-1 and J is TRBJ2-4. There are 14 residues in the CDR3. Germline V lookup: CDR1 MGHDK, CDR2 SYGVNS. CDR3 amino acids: CASSGNGAKNIQYF.

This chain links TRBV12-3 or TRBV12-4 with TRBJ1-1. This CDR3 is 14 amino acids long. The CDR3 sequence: CASSLALRRAEAFF.

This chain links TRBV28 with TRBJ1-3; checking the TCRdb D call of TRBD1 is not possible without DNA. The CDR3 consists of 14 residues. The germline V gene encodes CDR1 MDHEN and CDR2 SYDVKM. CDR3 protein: CASSFGTTVNTIYF.

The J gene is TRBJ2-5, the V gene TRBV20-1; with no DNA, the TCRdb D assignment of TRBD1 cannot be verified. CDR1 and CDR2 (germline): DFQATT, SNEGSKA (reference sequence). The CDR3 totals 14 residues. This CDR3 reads CSARDFYRGETQYF.

The CDR3 spells CATRPGFGRSAFF. The gene calls are TRBV15 and TRBJ1-1. Per the germline V gene, CDR1 is LNHNV and CDR2 is YYDKDF (reference sequence). The CDR3 consists of 13 residues.

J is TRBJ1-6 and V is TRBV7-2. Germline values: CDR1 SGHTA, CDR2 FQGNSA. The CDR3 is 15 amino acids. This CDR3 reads CASSFASPYNSPLHF. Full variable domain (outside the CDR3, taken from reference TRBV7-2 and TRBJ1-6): GAGVSQSPSNKVTEKGKDVELRCDPISGHTALYWYRQSLGQGLEFLIYFQGNSAPDKSGLPSDRFSAERTGGSVSTLTIQRTQQEDSAVYLCASSFASPYNSPLHFGNGTRLTVT.

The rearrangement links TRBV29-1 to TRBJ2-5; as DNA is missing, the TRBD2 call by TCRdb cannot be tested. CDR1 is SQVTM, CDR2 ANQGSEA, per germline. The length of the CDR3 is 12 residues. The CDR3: CSVEGVGETQYF.

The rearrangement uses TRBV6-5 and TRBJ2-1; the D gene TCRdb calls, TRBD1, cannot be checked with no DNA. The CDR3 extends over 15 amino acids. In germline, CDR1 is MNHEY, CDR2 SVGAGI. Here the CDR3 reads CASSRSGTGYNEQFF.

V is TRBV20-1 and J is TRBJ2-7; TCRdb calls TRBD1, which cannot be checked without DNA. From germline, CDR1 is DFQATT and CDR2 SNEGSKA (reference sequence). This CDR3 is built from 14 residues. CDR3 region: CSANGDRGPYEQYF.

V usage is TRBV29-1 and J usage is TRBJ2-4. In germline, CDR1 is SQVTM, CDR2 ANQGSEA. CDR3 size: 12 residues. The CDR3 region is CSVFGPQDIQYF.

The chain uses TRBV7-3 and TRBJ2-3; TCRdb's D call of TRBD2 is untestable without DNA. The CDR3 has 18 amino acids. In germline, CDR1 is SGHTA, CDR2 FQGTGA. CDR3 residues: CASSLNPWGLERTDTQYF. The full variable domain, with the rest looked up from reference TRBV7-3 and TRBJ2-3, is GAGVSQTPSNKVTEKGKYVELRCDPISGHTALYWYRQSLGQGPEFLIYFQGTGAADDSGLPNDRFFAVRPEGSVSTLKIQRTERGDSAVYLCASSLNPWGLERTDTQYFGPGTRLTVL.

CDR3 region: CASSLLWESGLEQYF. The chain links TRBV7-2 to TRBJ2-7; TCRdb reports TRBD2, a call that lacks DNA to check it against. The germline gives CDR1 SGHTA, CDR2 FQGNSA. The CDR3 is made up of 15 amino acids.

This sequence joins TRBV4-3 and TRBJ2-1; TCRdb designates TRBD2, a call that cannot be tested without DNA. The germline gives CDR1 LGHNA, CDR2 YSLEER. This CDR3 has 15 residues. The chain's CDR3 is CASSQRRGLYNEQFF.